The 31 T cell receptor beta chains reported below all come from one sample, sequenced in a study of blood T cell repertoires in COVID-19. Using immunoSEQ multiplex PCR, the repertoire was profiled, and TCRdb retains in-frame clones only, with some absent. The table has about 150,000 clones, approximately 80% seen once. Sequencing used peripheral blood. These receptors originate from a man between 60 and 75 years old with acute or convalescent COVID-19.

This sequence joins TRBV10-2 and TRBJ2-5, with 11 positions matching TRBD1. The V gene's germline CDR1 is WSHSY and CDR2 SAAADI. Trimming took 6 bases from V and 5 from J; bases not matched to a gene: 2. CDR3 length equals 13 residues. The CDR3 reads CASRRDRGETQYF. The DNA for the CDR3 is TGCGCCAGCAGAAGGGACAGGGGGGAGACCCAGTACTTC.

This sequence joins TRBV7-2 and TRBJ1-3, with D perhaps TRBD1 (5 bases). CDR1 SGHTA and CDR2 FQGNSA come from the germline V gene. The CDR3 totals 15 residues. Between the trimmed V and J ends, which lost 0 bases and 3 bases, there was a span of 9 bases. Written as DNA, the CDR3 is TGTGCCAGCAGCTTAGCAGGCAGGGTTGGAAACACCATATATTTT. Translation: CASSLAGRVGNTIYF.

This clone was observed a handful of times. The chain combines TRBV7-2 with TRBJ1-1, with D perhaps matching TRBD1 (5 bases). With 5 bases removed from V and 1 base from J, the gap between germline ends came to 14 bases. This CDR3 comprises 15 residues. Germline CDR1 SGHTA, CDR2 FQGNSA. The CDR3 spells CASSVRPGGNTEAFF. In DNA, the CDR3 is TGTGCCAGCAGCGTACGACCGGGGGGGAACACTGAAGCTTTCTTT.

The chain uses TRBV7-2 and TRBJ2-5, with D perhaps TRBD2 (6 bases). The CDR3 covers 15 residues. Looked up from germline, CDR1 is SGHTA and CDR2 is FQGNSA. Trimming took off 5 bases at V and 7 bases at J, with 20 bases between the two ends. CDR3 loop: CASSTSRDSRGTQYF. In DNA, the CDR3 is TGTGCCAGCAGCACTTCCCGGGACTCCCGGGGGACCCAGTACTTC.

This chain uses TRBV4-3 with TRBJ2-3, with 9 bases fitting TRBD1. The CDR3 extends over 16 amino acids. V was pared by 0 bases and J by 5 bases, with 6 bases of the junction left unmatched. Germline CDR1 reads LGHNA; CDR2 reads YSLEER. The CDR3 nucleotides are TGCGCCAGCAGCCAAGAATACAGGGGGCGAAGAGATACGCAGTATTTT. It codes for CASSQEYRGRRDTQYF.

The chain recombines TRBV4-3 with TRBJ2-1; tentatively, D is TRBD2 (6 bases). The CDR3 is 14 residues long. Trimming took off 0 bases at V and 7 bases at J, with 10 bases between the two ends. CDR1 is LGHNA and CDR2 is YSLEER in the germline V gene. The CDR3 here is CASSQDTAGNEQFF. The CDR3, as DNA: TGCGCCAGCAGCCAAGATACGGCGGGGAATGAGCAGTTCTTC.

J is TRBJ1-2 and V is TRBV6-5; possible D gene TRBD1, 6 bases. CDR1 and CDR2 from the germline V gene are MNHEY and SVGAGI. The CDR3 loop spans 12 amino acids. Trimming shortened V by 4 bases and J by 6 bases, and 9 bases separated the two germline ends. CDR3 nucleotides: TGTGCCAGCAGTTTGACAGGCGATGGCTACACCTTC. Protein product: CASSLTGDGYTF.

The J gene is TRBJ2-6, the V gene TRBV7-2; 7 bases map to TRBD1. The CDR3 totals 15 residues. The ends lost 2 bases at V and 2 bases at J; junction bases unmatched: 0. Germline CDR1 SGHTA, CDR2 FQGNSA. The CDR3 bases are TGTGCCAGCAGCTTAACAGGGGCTGGGGCCAACGTCCTGACTTTC. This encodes CASSLTGAGANVLTF.

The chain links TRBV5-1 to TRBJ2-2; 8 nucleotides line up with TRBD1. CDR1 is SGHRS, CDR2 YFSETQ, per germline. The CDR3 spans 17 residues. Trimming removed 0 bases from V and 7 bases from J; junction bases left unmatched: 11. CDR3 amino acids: CASSLAGRAGGSGELFF. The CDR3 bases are TGCGCCAGCAGCTTGGCCGGACGGGCAGGGGGCAGCGGGGAGCTGTTTTTT.

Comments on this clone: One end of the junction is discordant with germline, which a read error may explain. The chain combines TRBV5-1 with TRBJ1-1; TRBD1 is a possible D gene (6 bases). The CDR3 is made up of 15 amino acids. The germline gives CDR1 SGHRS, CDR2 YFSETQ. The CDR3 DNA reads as TGCGCCAGCAGCTTGGCCCTTCAGGGGAACACTGGAGCTTTCTTT. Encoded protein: CASSLALQGNTGAFF.

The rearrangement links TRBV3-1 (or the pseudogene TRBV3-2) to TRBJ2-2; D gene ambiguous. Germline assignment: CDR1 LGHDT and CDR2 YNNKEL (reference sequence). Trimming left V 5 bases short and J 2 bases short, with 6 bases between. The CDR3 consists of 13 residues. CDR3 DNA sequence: TGTGCCAGCAGCTTACTTAACACCGGGGAGCTGTTTTTT. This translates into CASSLLNTGELFF.

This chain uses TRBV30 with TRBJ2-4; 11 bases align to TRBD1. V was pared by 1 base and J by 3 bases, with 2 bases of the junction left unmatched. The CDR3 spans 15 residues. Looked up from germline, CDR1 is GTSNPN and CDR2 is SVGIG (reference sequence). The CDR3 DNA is TGTGCCTGGAGTGGGGGACAGGGGGTCAAAAACATTCAGTACTTC. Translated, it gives CAWSGGQGVKNIQYF.

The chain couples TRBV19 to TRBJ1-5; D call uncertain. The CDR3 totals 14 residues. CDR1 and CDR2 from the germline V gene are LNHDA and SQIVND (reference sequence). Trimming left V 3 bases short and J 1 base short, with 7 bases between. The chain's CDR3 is CASSMKSSNQPQHF. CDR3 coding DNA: TGTGCCAGTAGTATGAAGAGCAGCAATCAGCCCCAGCATTTT.

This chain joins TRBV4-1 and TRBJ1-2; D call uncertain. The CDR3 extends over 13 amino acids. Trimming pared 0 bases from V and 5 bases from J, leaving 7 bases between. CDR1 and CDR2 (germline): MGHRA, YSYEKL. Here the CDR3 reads CASSQEGGYGYTF. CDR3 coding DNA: TGCGCCAGCAGCCAAGAAGGCGGGTATGGCTACACCTTC.

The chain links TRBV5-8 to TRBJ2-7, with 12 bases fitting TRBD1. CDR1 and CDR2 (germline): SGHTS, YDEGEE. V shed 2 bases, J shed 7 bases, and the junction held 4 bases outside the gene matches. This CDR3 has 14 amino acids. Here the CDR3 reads CASSLGTGGSEQYF. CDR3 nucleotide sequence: TGTGCCAGCAGCTTAGGGACAGGGGGCAGTGAGCAGTACTTC.

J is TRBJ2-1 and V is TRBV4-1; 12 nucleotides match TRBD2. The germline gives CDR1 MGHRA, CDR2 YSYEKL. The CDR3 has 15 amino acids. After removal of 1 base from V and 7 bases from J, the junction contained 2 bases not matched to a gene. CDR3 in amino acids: CASSQGLAGGNEQFF. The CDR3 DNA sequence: TGCGCCAGCAGCCAAGGGCTAGCGGGAGGGAATGAGCAGTTCTTC.

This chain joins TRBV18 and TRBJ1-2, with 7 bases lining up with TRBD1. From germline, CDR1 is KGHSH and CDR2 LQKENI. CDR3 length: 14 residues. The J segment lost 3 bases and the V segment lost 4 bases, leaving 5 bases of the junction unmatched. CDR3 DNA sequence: TGTGCCAGCTCACAGGGGGCGCAAGACTATGGCTACACCTTC. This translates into CASSQGAQDYGYTF. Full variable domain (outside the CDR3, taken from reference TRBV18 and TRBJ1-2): NAGVMQNPRHLVRRRGQEARLRCSPMKGHSHVYWYRQLPEEGLKFMVYLQKENIIDESGMPKERFSAEFPKEGPSILRIQQVVRGDSAAYFCASSQGAQDYGYTFGSGTRLTVV.

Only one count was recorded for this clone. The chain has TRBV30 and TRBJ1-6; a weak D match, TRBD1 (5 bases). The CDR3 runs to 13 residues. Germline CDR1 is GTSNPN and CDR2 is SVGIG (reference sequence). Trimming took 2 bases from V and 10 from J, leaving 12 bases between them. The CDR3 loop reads CAWSTRVVSPLHF. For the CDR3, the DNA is TGTGCCTGGAGTACCAGGGTAGTCTCACCCCTCCACTTT.

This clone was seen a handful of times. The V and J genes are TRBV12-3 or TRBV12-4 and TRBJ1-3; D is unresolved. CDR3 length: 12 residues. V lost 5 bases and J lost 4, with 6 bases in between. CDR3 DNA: TGTGCCAGCAGTCAGGTGGGAAACACCATATATTTT. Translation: CASSQVGNTIYF.

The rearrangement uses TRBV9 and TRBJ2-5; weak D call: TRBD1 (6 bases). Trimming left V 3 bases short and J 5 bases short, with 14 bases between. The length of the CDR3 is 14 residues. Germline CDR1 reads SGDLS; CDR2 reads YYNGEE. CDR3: CASSGHGQRETQYF. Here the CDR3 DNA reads TGTGCCAGCAGCGGCCACGGACAGCGTGAGACCCAGTACTTC.

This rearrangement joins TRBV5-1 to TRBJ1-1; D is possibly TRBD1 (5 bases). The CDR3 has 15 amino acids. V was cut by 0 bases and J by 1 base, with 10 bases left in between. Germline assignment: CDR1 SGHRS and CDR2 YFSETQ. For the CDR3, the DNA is TGCGCCAGCAGCTTGGATGGGGCTCCGAACACTGAAGCTTTCTTT. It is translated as CASSLDGAPNTEAFF.

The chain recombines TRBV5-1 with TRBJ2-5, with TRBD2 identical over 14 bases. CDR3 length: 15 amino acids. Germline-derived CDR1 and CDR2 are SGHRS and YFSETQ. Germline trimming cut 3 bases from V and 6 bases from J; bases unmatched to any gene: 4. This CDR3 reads CASSSGTSGGKTQYF. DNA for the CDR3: TGCGCCAGCAGCTCCGGGACTAGCGGGGGAAAGACCCAGTACTTC.

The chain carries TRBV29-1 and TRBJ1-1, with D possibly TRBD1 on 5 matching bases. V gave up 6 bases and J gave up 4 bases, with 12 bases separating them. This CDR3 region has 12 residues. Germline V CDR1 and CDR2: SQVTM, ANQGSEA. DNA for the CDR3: TGCAGCGTGGGGGGGGTATCCACTGAAGCTTTCTTT. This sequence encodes CSVGGVSTEAFF.

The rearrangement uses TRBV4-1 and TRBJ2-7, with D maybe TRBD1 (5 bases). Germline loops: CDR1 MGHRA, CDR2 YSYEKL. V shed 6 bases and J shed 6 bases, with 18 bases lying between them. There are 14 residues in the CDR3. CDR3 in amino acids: CASSPSGGRGEQYF. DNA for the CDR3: TGCGCCAGCAGTCCCTCGGGCGGTAGGGGCGAGCAGTACTTC.

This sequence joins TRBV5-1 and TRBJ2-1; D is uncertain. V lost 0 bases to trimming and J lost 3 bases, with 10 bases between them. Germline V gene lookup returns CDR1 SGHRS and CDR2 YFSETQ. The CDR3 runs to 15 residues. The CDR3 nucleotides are TGCGCCAGCAGCTTGGGGCAGGTAGGCTACAATGAGCAGTTCTTC. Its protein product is CASSLGQVGYNEQFF. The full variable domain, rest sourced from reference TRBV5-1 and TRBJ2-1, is KAGVTQTPRYLIKTRGQQVTLSCSPISGHRSVSWYQQTPGQGLQFLFEYFSETQRNKGNFPGRFSGRQFSNSRSEMNVSTLELGDSALYLCASSLGQVGYNEQFFGPGTRLTVL.

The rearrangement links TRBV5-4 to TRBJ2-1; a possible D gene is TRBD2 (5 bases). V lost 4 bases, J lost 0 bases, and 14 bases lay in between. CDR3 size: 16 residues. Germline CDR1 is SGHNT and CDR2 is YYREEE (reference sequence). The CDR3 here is CASSGRLLSSYNEQFF. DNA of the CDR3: TGTGCCAGCAGCGGCCGACTACTCAGCTCCTACAATGAGCAGTTCTTC.

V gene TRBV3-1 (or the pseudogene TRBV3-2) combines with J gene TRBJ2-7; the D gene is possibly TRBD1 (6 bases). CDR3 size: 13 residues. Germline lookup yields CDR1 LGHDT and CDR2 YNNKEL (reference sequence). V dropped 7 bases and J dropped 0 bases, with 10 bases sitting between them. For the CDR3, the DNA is TGTGCCAGCACATGGACAGACTCCTACGAGCAGTACTTC. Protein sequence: CASTWTDSYEQYF.

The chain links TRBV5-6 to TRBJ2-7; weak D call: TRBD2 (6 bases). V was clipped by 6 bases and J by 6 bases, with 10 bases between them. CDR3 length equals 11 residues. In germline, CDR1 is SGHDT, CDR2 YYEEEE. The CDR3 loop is CASNFGGEQYF. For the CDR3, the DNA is TGTGCCAGCAACTTCGGGGGCGAGCAGTACTTC.

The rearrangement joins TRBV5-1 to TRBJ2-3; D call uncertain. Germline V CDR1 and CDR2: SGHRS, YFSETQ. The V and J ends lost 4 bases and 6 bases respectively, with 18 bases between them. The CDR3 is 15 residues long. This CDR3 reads CASSPEPQLKDTQYF. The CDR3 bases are TGCGCCAGCAGCCCGGAGCCCCAACTAAAGGATACGCAGTATTTT.

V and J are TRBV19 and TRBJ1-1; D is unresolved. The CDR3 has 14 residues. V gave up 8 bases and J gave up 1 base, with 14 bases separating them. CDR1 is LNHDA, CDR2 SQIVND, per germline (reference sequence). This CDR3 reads CASGNTRANTEAFF. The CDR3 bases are TGTGCCAGTGGGAATACTAGGGCGAACACTGAAGCTTTCTTT.

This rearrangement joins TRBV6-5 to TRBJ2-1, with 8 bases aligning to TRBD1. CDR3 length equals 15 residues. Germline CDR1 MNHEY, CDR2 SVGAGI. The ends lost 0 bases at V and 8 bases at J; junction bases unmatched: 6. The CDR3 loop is CASSYSTGVGDEQFF. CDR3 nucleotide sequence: TGTGCCAGCAGTTACTCGACAGGGGTTGGGGATGAGCAGTTCTTC.